Listed below are T cell receptor beta chains from one sample, sequenced in a study of blood T cell repertoires in COVID-19. Here immunoSEQ multiplex PCR was the method, and the copy in TCRdb shows in-frame clones only, minus some. The repertoire holds about 87,000 clones, with approximately 87% as singletons. Sequenced sample: peripheral blood. These receptors originate from a human donor with acute or convalescent COVID-19. The donor label of this sample is uncertain. Both conserved end residues are part of each CDR3. The order of the fields is CDR3 protein, CDR3 DNA, clone size, V gene, D gene, J gene. A D gene is named only where the DNA matches it firmly. Part of the rows lack a size; the others show once, few, many or a class for expanded clones.

CDR3 protein: CSASTFSTDTQYF
CDR3 DNA: TGCAGTGCTAGTACTTTTAGCACAGATACGCAGTATTTT
clone size: -
V gene: TRBV20-1
D gene: -
J gene: TRBJ2-3

CDR3 protein: CASSMSGLNTGELFF
CDR3 DNA: TGTGCCAGTAGTATGTCGGGACTGAACACCGGGGAGCTGTTTTTT
clone size: -
V gene: TRBV19
D gene: -
J gene: TRBJ2-2

CDR3 protein: CASSAGDRGARETQYF
CDR3 DNA: TGCGCCAGCAGCGCCGGTGACAGGGGGGCCAGGGAGACCCAGTACTTC
clone size: -
V gene: TRBV5-1
D gene: TRBD1
J gene: TRBJ2-5

CDR3 protein: CASNSWGEETQYF
CDR3 DNA: TGTGCCAGCAACTCCTGGGGAGAAGAGACCCAGTACTTC
clone size: -
V gene: TRBV27
D gene: -
J gene: TRBJ2-5

CDR3 protein: CASMDNLGQPQHF
CDR3 DNA: TGTGCCAGCATGGACAATCTTGGTCAGCCCCAGCATTTT
clone size: -
V gene: TRBV6-6
D gene: -
J gene: TRBJ1-5

CDR3 protein: CASATSVSYEQYF
CDR3 DNA: TGTGCCAGTGCGACATCCGTATCCTACGAGCAGTACTTC
clone size: -
V gene: TRBV18
D gene: -
J gene: TRBJ2-7

CDR3 protein: CAISLGGGNGYTF
CDR3 DNA: TGTGCCATCAGTTTGGGGGGTGGCAATGGCTACACCTTC
clone size: -
V gene: TRBV10-3
D gene: -
J gene: TRBJ1-2

CDR3 protein: CASSFRVGYGYTF
CDR3 DNA: TGTGCCAGCAGCTTCAGGGTTGGCTATGGCTACACCTTC
clone size: -
V gene: TRBV7-8
D gene: -
J gene: TRBJ1-2

CDR3 protein: CAWEAGAGNTIYF
CDR3 DNA: TGTGCCTGGGAAGCCGGGGCTGGAAACACCATATATTTT
clone size: -
V gene: TRBV30
D gene: -
J gene: TRBJ1-3

CDR3 protein: CASRPGHLNLEPQHF
CDR3 DNA: TGTGCCAGCAGGCCGGGACACCTTAATCTGGAGCCCCAGCATTTT
clone size: -
V gene: TRBV2
D gene: -
J gene: TRBJ1-5

CDR3 protein: CASSLTGTVFYNEQFF
CDR3 DNA: TGTGCCAGCAGCTTGACCGGGACAGTGTTCTACAATGAGCAGTTCTTC
clone size: once
V gene: TRBV7-8
D gene: TRBD1
J gene: TRBJ2-1

CDR3 protein: CASSLTPSGYQETQYF
CDR3 DNA: TGTGCCAGCAGCTTAACCCCTAGCGGGTATCAAGAGACCCAGTACTTC
clone size: -
V gene: TRBV7-3
D gene: TRBD2
J gene: TRBJ2-5

CDR3 protein: CAWRPDRPNTEAFF
CDR3 DNA: TGTGCCTGGAGACCTGACAGACCGAACACTGAAGCTTTCTTT
clone size: -
V gene: TRBV30
D gene: -
J gene: TRBJ1-1

CDR3 protein: CASSPPEVNEQYF
CDR3 DNA: TGTGCCAGCAGTCCCCCAGAGGTGAACGAGCAGTACTTC
clone size: -
V gene: TRBV27
D gene: -
J gene: TRBJ2-7

CDR3 protein: CASFSGGLETQYF
CDR3 DNA: TGTGCCAGTTTTAGCGGGGGGCTGGAGACCCAGTACTTC
clone size: -
V gene: TRBV6-5
D gene: TRBD2
J gene: TRBJ2-5

CDR3 protein: CASSIHPLESSSDEQFF
CDR3 DNA: TGTGCCAGTAGTATCCACCCACTAGAATCTTCTTCGGACGAGCAGTTCTTC
clone size: -
V gene: TRBV19
D gene: -
J gene: TRBJ2-1

CDR3 protein: CASSIVRDRVDTQYF
CDR3 DNA: TGTGCCAGTAGTATAGTTAGGGACAGGGTAGATACGCAGTATTTT
clone size: -
V gene: TRBV19
D gene: TRBD1
J gene: TRBJ2-3

CDR3 protein: CSASLGQPEAFF
CDR3 DNA: TGCAGTGCTAGTCTGGGCCAGCCTGAAGCTTTCTTT
clone size: -
V gene: TRBV20-1
D gene: -
J gene: TRBJ1-1

CDR3 protein: CSVRLDTANTEAFF
CDR3 DNA: TGCAGCGTTAGGTTAGACACGGCTAACACTGAAGCTTTCTTT
clone size: many
V gene: TRBV29-1
D gene: -
J gene: TRBJ1-1

CDR3 protein: CASRIRDRGHEQYF
CDR3 DNA: TGTGCCAGCAGGATCCGGGACAGGGGGCACGAGCAGTACTTC
clone size: -
V gene: TRBV6-5
D gene: TRBD1
J gene: TRBJ2-7

CDR3 protein: CASSPPSGGNTEAFF
CDR3 DNA: TGTGCCAGCTCACCCCCTTCCGGGGGGAACACTGAAGCTTTCTTT
clone size: -
V gene: TRBV18
D gene: -
J gene: TRBJ1-1

CDR3 protein: CASSGDRGLNSPLHF
CDR3 DNA: TGTGCCAGCAGCGGGGACAGGGGGTTGAATTCACCCCTCCACTTT
clone size: -
V gene: TRBV7-9
D gene: TRBD1
J gene: TRBJ1-6

CDR3 protein: CASKGGDETQYF
CDR3 DNA: TGCGCCAGCAAGGGAGGGGACGAGACCCAGTACTTC
clone size: -
V gene: TRBV5-1
D gene: TRBD2
J gene: TRBJ2-5

CDR3 protein: CASREGLVADTQYF
CDR3 DNA: TGTGCCAGCAGGGAAGGGCTAGTGGCAGATACGCAGTATTTT
clone size: -
V gene: TRBV2
D gene: -
J gene: TRBJ2-3

CDR3 protein: CAISEVYAHANYGYTF
CDR3 DNA: TGTGCCATCAGTGAGGTTTATGCGCATGCTAACTATGGCTACACCTTC
clone size: -
V gene: TRBV10-3
D gene: -
J gene: TRBJ1-2

CDR3 protein: CASSRGDQPQHF
CDR3 DNA: TGTGCCAGTAGTAGGGGGGATCAGCCCCAGCATTTT
clone size: -
V gene: TRBV19
D gene: -
J gene: TRBJ1-5

CDR3 protein: CASSVRGADTQYF
CDR3 DNA: TGTGCCAGCAGTGTAAGGGGCGCAGATACGCAGTATTTT
clone size: -
V gene: TRBV2
D gene: -
J gene: TRBJ2-3

CDR3 protein: CASSGQQPYSGNTIYF
CDR3 DNA: TGTGCCAGCAGTGGGCAACAGCCCTACTCTGGAAACACCATATATTTT
clone size: -
V gene: TRBV11-2
D gene: -
J gene: TRBJ1-3

CDR3 protein: CASSQDRRVRGTQYF
CDR3 DNA: TGTGCCAGCAGCCAAGATCGGCGGGTACGGGGTACGCAGTATTTT
clone size: few
V gene: TRBV3-1/TRBV3-2
D gene: -
J gene: TRBJ2-3

CDR3 protein: CASSSWAGTGASPLHF
CDR3 DNA: TGTGCCAGCAGCTCCTGGGCAGGGACAGGGGCATCACCCCTCCACTTT
clone size: -
V gene: TRBV7-2
D gene: TRBD1
J gene: TRBJ1-6

CDR3 protein: CASNFGLTYGYTF
CDR3 DNA: TGTGCCAGCAATTTCGGACTGACCTATGGCTACACCTTC
clone size: once
V gene: TRBV6-5
D gene: -
J gene: TRBJ1-2

CDR3 protein: CSVEGLTNTDTQYF
CDR3 DNA: TGCAGCGTTGAAGGGTTGACTAACACAGATACGCAGTATTTT
clone size: -
V gene: TRBV29-1
D gene: -
J gene: TRBJ2-3

CDR3 protein: CASRGGGNTGELFF
CDR3 DNA: TGTGCCAGCAGGGGAGGCGGAAACACCGGGGAGCTGTTTTTT
clone size: few
V gene: TRBV3-1/TRBV3-2
D gene: -
J gene: TRBJ2-2

CDR3 protein: CASSETGLNNEKLFF
CDR3 DNA: TGTGCCAGCAGTGAAACAGGGTTGAATAATGAAAAACTGTTTTTT
clone size: -
V gene: TRBV2
D gene: -
J gene: TRBJ1-4

CDR3 protein: CASRPGTAPHYEQYF
CDR3 DNA: TGTGCCAGCAGACCCGGGACAGCCCCGCACTACGAGCAGTACTTC
clone size: -
V gene: TRBV28
D gene: TRBD1
J gene: TRBJ2-7

CDR3 protein: CASSQDPAGAYNSPLHF
CDR3 DNA: TGCGCCAGCAGCCAAGATCCGGCAGGGGCCTATAATTCACCCCTCCACTTT
clone size: -
V gene: TRBV4-3
D gene: -
J gene: TRBJ1-6

CDR3 protein: CASSVGWRGPDTEAFF
CDR3 DNA: TGTGCCAGCAGCGTAGGTTGGAGGGGGCCGGACACTGAAGCTTTCTTT
clone size: -
V gene: TRBV9
D gene: TRBD1
J gene: TRBJ1-1

CDR3 protein: CASSGQGRGTDTQYF
CDR3 DNA: TGTGCCAGCAGCGGACAGGGAAGAGGCACAGATACGCAGTATTTT
clone size: -
V gene: TRBV11-3
D gene: TRBD1
J gene: TRBJ2-3

CDR3 protein: CASSEYPPGGGGELFF
CDR3 DNA: TGTGCCAGCAGTGAATACCCGCCGGGGGGCGGGGGGGAGCTGTTTTTT
clone size: -
V gene: TRBV2
D gene: -
J gene: TRBJ2-2

CDR3 protein: CASSQGGFSGNTIYF
CDR3 DNA: TGTGCCAGTAGTCAGGGAGGGTTCTCTGGAAACACCATATATTTT
clone size: -
V gene: TRBV19
D gene: -
J gene: TRBJ1-3

CDR3 protein: CASNSDRGADTEAFF
CDR3 DNA: TGTGCCAGCAACTCCGACAGGGGGGCGGACACTGAAGCTTTCTTT
clone size: once
V gene: TRBV25-1
D gene: TRBD1
J gene: TRBJ1-1

CDR3 protein: CASSYDPRGPYEQYF
CDR3 DNA: TGTGCCAGCAGTTACGACCCCAGGGGTCCCTACGAGCAGTACTTC
clone size: -
V gene: TRBV6-5
D gene: -
J gene: TRBJ2-7

CDR3 protein: CASSLRLAGGDEQFF
CDR3 DNA: TGTGCCAGCAGCTTAAGGCTAGCGGGGGGGGATGAGCAGTTCTTC
clone size: -
V gene: TRBV5-6
D gene: TRBD2
J gene: TRBJ2-1

CDR3 protein: CASSYRAYGYTF
CDR3 DNA: TGTGCCAGCAGTTACAGGGCCTATGGCTACACCTTC
clone size: -
V gene: TRBV28
D gene: -
J gene: TRBJ1-2

CDR3 protein: CASSSTGLRETQYF
CDR3 DNA: TGTGCCAGCAGTTCCACGGGACTCAGGGAGACCCAGTACTTC
clone size: once
V gene: TRBV28
D gene: -
J gene: TRBJ2-5

CDR3 protein: CASSIGPAGGTDTQYF
CDR3 DNA: TGTGCCAGTAGTATCGGGCCAGCGGGGGGCACAGATACGCAGTATTTT
clone size: -
V gene: TRBV19
D gene: TRBD2
J gene: TRBJ2-3

CDR3 protein: CATSDYGLAGETDTQYF
CDR3 DNA: TGTGCCACCAGTGACTATGGACTAGCGGGGGAGACAGATACGCAGTATTTT
clone size: -
V gene: TRBV24-1
D gene: TRBD2
J gene: TRBJ2-3

CDR3 protein: CASSTGQLPSTDTQYF
CDR3 DNA: TGCGCCAGCAGCACGGGACAGCTTCCTAGCACAGATACGCAGTATTTT
clone size: -
V gene: TRBV5-1
D gene: TRBD1
J gene: TRBJ2-3

CDR3 protein: CASSLTHDYNEQFF
CDR3 DNA: TGTGCCAGCAGCTTGACACACGACTACAATGAGCAGTTCTTC
clone size: once
V gene: TRBV5-5
D gene: -
J gene: TRBJ2-1

CDR3 protein: CASSYSRDRGPAGTEAFF
CDR3 DNA: TGTGCCAGCAGTTACTCGAGGGACAGGGGCCCGGCGGGTACTGAAGCTTTCTTT
clone size: -
V gene: TRBV6-2/TRBV6-3
D gene: TRBD1
J gene: TRBJ1-1

CDR3 protein: CASTSWGHITDTQYF
CDR3 DNA: TGTGCCAGCACCAGCTGGGGACACATCACAGATACGCAGTATTTT
clone size: once
V gene: TRBV5-4
D gene: -
J gene: TRBJ2-3

CDR3 protein: CASSSSQVTGELFF
CDR3 DNA: TGTGCCAGCAGCTCCTCCCAGGTTACCGGGGAGCTGTTTTTT
clone size: -
V gene: TRBV3-1/TRBV3-2
D gene: -
J gene: TRBJ2-2

CDR3 protein: CAWSVVTGKGAEAFF
CDR3 DNA: TGTGCCTGGAGTGTAGTAACAGGGAAAGGTGCTGAAGCTTTCTTT
clone size: -
V gene: TRBV30
D gene: -
J gene: TRBJ1-1

CDR3 protein: CASSFRTGDTGELFF
CDR3 DNA: TGTGCCAGCAGCTTCAGGACAGGGGACACCGGGGAGCTGTTTTTT
clone size: -
V gene: TRBV7-9
D gene: TRBD1
J gene: TRBJ2-2

CDR3 protein: CAFGQGATEAFF
CDR3 DNA: TGTGCCTTCGGACAGGGGGCAACTGAAGCTTTCTTT
clone size: -
V gene: TRBV30
D gene: TRBD1
J gene: TRBJ1-1